The clone carrying this T cell receptor (beta chain) was picked up one time. Its antigen is not identified. TCRdb's table, derived via immunoSEQ multiplex PCR, lists solely in-frame clones and lacks some. The sample holds 60,000 to 65,000 clones; 90% to 95% are singletons and the top ten take less than 7%. The V gene end was trimmed by 4 bases and the J gene end by 3 bases; junction bases not matched to a gene: 6. CDR3 length: 14 residues. CDR1 and CDR2 from the germline V gene are SGHRS and YFSETQ. The data derive from a study of cytomegalovirus exposure and HLA in healthy donors. Across the whole study: The same platform was used for the roughly 120 validation repertoires as for the approximately 610 first-cohort repertoires, as reported in a later analysis. Regarding the study as a whole: The study recorded 150 to 200 TCR beta chains that were cytomegalovirus-associated.

The chain joins TRBV5-1 to TRBJ1-2, with 7 bases that match TRBD1. The sequence came from a woman under 30 in good health and CMV-seropositive. What was sequenced was PBMCs. The CDR3 coding sequence is TGCGCCAGCAGCAAACAGGGGTCGGACTATGGCTACACCTTC. Protein product: CASSKQGSDYGYTF.